One T cell receptor beta chain is described in this entry. The antigen remains undetermined. TCRdb re-called the 5' RACE reads; one entry per CDR3 protein, DNA not given. This table lists about 390,000 distinct CDR3 sequences. The CDR3 extends over 14 amino acids. Germline CDR1 ENHRY, CDR2 SYGVKD. This sample is drawn from a study of T cells expressing NK-cell markers. On the study more broadly: Cells sorted as CD3+CD56+NKG2C+, CD3+CD56+NKG2C- and CD3+CD56-NKG2C+ T cells supplied the TCR beta repertoires. One of eight sequenced donors was HCMV-seronegative; the other seven were seropositive.

Study outcomes and limitations: These clonotypes also led the CD3+CD56-NKG2C+ fraction in a handful of donors.

This receptor was identified in a woman aged 45 to 65 in good health. The V gene is TRBV10-3, the J gene TRBJ1-4; TCRdb's D call, TRBD1, is unchecked because there is no DNA. Sequenced input: blood T cells: a sorted CD56 or NKG2C T cell subset, CD4+ or CD8+ T cells, or bulk PBMC T cells (not recorded which). CDR3 amino acids: CAIGGTPTNEKLFF.